This T cell receptor (beta chain) was obtained from a study of Ad26.COV2.S vaccination and SARS-CoV-2 variants. The wider study: The donor participated in the COV1001 trial, in its Ad26.COV2.S arm.

Sample treatment: 19 received Ad26.COV2.S at low or high dose, single or two shots; about 5 received placebo; per-sample allocation not given. Sample collection was performed on day 63 after the first vaccine or placebo injection. The sample came from a Boston adult aged 18-55 years. The data were produced by immunoSEQ multiplex PCR, yet TCRdb's version contains in-frame clones alone and is incomplete. The sample lists 300,000 to 400,000 clones, around 89% occurring once. Trimming shortened V by 2 bases and J by 5 bases, and 15 bases separated the two germline ends. The CDR3 covers 14 residues. Germline CDR1 is SQVTM and CDR2 is ANQGSEA. General observations from the study: People who got the vaccine or the placebo had similar non-spike TCR breadth. Possibly, TCR breadth and depth analyses underestimated total T cell responses.

A remark on this clone: Its antigen is as yet unknown.

Sequencing was performed on peripheral blood, taken in a trial of Ad26.COV2.S vaccine versus placebo. The chain employs TRBV29-1 and TRBJ1-2; weak D call: TRBD1 (5 bases). The source is a person aged 18 to 59 who received the Ad26.COV2.S COVID-19 vaccine or a placebo. The CDR3 DNA sequence: TGCAGCGTTGAACCGGGGCCCGAGGTTTATGGCTACACCTTC. Residues: CSVEPGPEVYGYTF.